One T cell receptor beta chain is described in this entry. What it binds is unknown. Use of 60 Vbeta and 13 Jbeta primers characterized the PCR. Repertoires were generated with immunoSEQ multiplex PCR, while TCRdb's copy carries only in-frame clones and drops some. The listing contains about 90,000 clones. These data originate in a study of cytomegalovirus exposure and HLA in healthy donors. Notes on the study in general: Presence/absence analyses assumed roughly uniform sequencing depth across donors, which may not hold.

The CDR3 extends over 16 amino acids. V gave up 2 bases and J gave up 1 base; unmatched junction bases: 5. Germline CDR1 is MGHRA and CDR2 is YSYEKL. The rearrangement uses TRBV4-1 and TRBJ2-1; 7 bases are a match to TRBD1. This sequence originates from a woman aged 25 to 39 in good health and CMV-seronegative. The specimen was PBMCs. CDR3 residues: CASSQPLQGSYNEQFF. The CDR3 nucleotides are TGCGCCAGCAGCCAACCTTTACAGGGGTCCTACAATGAGCAGTTCTTC.